The 27 T cell receptor beta chains given below trace back to one sample, sequenced in a study of OX40 agonist ivuxolimab in advanced cancers. The protocol was immunoSEQ multiplex PCR, while the TCRdb copy is restricted to in-frame clones and leaves out a portion. The table shows more than 80,000 clones, with about 88% occurring only once. Sequencing used CD4+ or CD8+ T cells sorted from blood, obtained in a trial of the OX40 agonist ivuxolimab. These receptors were obtained from an adult with an advanced solid tumor such as melanoma, head and neck, liver or kidney cancer.

The V and J genes are TRBV21-1 and TRBJ2-1; the table's D call TRBD2 went unverified against the DNA. TRBV21-1 is listed as a pseudogene. CDR3 length equals 17 residues. For the CDR3, the DNA is TGTGCCAGCAGCAGGATAGGCGGGGGGGCCTCGGTGAATGAGCAGTTCTTC. As protein: CASSRIGGGASVNEQFF.

The chain joins TRBV19 to TRBJ1-1; TRBD1 matches 8 bases. Losses at the gene ends were 11 bases for V and 1 base for J; bases not matched to a gene: 12. Germline assignment: CDR1 LNHDA and CDR2 SQIVND (reference sequence). The CDR3 sequence is 15 residues long. The CDR3 bases are TGTGCCGCGAGGATCCAGGGGGCGGCGAACACTGAAGCTTTCTTT. This sequence encodes CAARIQGAANTEAFF.

The chain carries TRBV5-1 and TRBJ1-6; 8 bases line up with TRBD1. V dropped 3 bases and J dropped 6; count of bases not matched to a gene: 5. Germline V gene lookup returns CDR1 SGHRS and CDR2 YFSETQ. There are 15 residues in the CDR3. The CDR3 here is CASSSIGQGNSPLHF. CDR3 nucleotide sequence: TGCGCCAGCAGCTCGATCGGACAGGGTAATTCACCCCTCCACTTT.

The V and J genes are TRBV28 and TRBJ1-1, with 10 nucleotides matching TRBD1. This CDR3 has 15 residues. With V trimmed by 5 bases and J by 7 bases, 10 bases remained unmatched. Germline assignment: CDR1 MDHEN and CDR2 SYDVKM. DNA of the CDR3: TGTGCCAGCAGTCCTGGGACAGGGGCTTCCTTTGAAGCTTTCTTT. Amino acid sequence: CASSPGTGASFEAFF.

About this clone itself: The same CDR3 is also encoded by other DNA sequences in this sample. The chain combines TRBV7-2 with TRBJ2-7; no firm D call. V gave up 3 bases and J gave up 4 bases, with 7 bases separating them. Germline V gene sequence: CDR1 SGHTA, CDR2 FQGNSA. The CDR3 contains 12 residues. In DNA form, the CDR3 reads TGTGCCAGCAGCTTGGTAGGGTACGAGCAGTACTTC. Its translation: CASSLVGYEQYF.

The chain recombines TRBV5-8 with TRBJ1-4; D is perhaps TRBD1 (5 bases). The CDR3 spans 16 residues. Germline V gives CDR1 SGHTS, CDR2 YDEGEE. Trimming cost V 0 bases and J 2 bases, with 11 bases left between them. In DNA, the CDR3 is TGTGCCAGCAGCTTGGGGGGCGGAACGACTAATGAAAAACTGTTTTTT. It encodes CASSLGGGTTNEKLFF.

The chain joins TRBV27 to TRBJ2-3; 7 nucleotides match TRBD2. Germline V CDR1 and CDR2: MNHEY, SMNVEV (reference sequence). The CDR3 totals 15 residues. Unmatched junction bases numbered 8, after V lost 7 bases and J lost 1 base. As DNA, the CDR3 is TGTGCCAGCAATAGGGCTGGGGGGGGCACAGATACGCAGTATTTT. Translated, it gives CASNRAGGGTDTQYF.

The rearrangement links TRBV4-1 to TRBJ2-2, with D hard to call. CDR1 is MGHRA, CDR2 YSYEKL, per germline. The CDR3 runs 14 residues. V lost 0 bases to trimming and J lost 9 bases, with 11 bases between them. The DNA for the CDR3 is TGCGCCAGCAGCCAAGATTACCGCGGCCGGGAGCTGTTTTTT. Its translation: CASSQDYRGRELFF.

The V and J genes are TRBV28 and TRBJ2-7; TRBD2 matches 11 bases. CDR1 and CDR2 from the germline V gene are MDHEN and SYDVKM. Trimming at V came to 6 bases and at J to 4 bases, leaving 8 bases not matched to a gene. This CDR3 region has 15 residues. Here the CDR3 reads CASRDGTSGTYEQYF. The CDR3 DNA is TGTGCCAGCAGGGATGGGACTAGCGGTACTTACGAGCAGTACTTC.

The CDR3 sequence: CASGQNLALNEQFF. The CDR3 nucleotides read TGCGCCAGCGGTCAAAATCTAGCGCTCAATGAGCAGTTCTTC. The gene calls are TRBV5-1 and TRBJ2-1, with D perhaps matching TRBD2 (6 bases). V dropped 7 bases and J dropped 6 bases, with 17 bases sitting between them. Germline V gene lookup returns CDR1 SGHRS and CDR2 YFSETQ. This CDR3 has 14 residues.

V usage is TRBV2 and J usage is TRBJ1-5; TRBD1 is a possible D gene (5 bases). V was pared by 4 bases and J by 5 bases, with 9 bases between. Per the germline V gene, CDR1 is SNHLY and CDR2 is FYNNEI. There are 13 residues in the CDR3. The DNA for the CDR3 is TGTGCCAGCAGTGGTCAGGGTTATCAGCCCCAGCATTTT. Translation gives CASSGQGYQPQHF.

The chain combines TRBV6-6 with TRBJ2-3, with D hard to call. The germline V gene has CDR1 MNHNY and CDR2 SVGAGI (reference sequence). V was cut by 4 bases and J by 7 bases, with 12 bases left in between. This CDR3 contains 13 residues. The CDR3 DNA is TGTGCCAGCAGTTCCCCCACCGGGTATACGCAGTATTTT. Amino acids: CASSSPTGYTQYF.

This clone was detected once. The chain uses TRBV4-3 and TRBJ2-7; 8 bases fit TRBD2. V shed 0 bases and J 1 base; nucleotides not matched to a gene: 11. Germline CDR1 LGHNA, CDR2 YSLEER. The CDR3 spans 18 residues. The CDR3 region has the DNA TGCGCCAGCAGCCAAGATGGGGTGGGACTAGTCATTTCCTACGAGCAGTACTTC. Its protein is CASSQDGVGLVISYEQYF.

The chain employs TRBV7-2 and TRBJ2-3; D perhaps matches TRBD2 (5 bases). Trimming took 1 base from V and 2 from J, leaving 13 bases between them. CDR3 size: 16 residues. CDR1 and CDR2 from the germline V gene are SGHTA and FQGNSA. The DNA of the CDR3 is TGTGCCAGCAGCTTAGAAGCGGAAGAAGACACAGATACGCAGTATTTT. Translation gives CASSLEAEEDTDTQYF. Together with reference TRBV7-2 and TRBJ2-3, the CDR3 gives the full variable domain: GAGVSQSPSNKVTEKGKDVELRCDPISGHTALYWYRQSLGQGLEFLIYFQGNSAPDKSGLPSDRFSAERTGGSVSTLTIQRTQQEDSAVYLCASSLEAEEDTDTQYFGPGTRLTVL.

The gene calls are TRBV28 and TRBJ2-2; 8 nucleotides align to TRBD1. There are 14 residues in the CDR3. Germline loops: CDR1 MDHEN, CDR2 SYDVKM. The V and J ends lost 7 bases and 3 bases, in that order; junction bases with no gene match: 4. This chain's CDR3 is CASKGQVDTGELFF. The CDR3 bases are TGTGCCAGCAAGGGACAGGTAGACACCGGGGAGCTGTTTTTT.

The chain employs TRBV5-1 and TRBJ1-2, with D perhaps TRBD1 (6 bases). The CDR3 covers 14 residues. Germline V gene sequence: CDR1 SGHRS, CDR2 YFSETQ. Between the trimmed V and J ends, which lost 1 base and 8 bases, there was a span of 15 bases. CDR3 sequence: CASSLWQGNGGYTF. Here the CDR3 DNA reads TGCGCCAGCAGCTTGTGGCAGGGGAACGGAGGCTACACCTTC.

This clone has just one count. The same CDR3 can be traced to other DNA sequences in this sample. The V call is TRBV6-1, the J call TRBJ1-1; no clear D gene. CDR1 and CDR2 from the germline V gene are MNHNS and SASEGT. CDR3 length equals 11 residues. Trimming pared 7 bases from V and 0 bases from J, leaving 3 bases between. CDR3 bases: TGTGCCAGCATAGTGAACACTGAAGCTTTCTTT. It yields the protein CASIVNTEAFF.

The chain recombines TRBV7-2 with TRBJ1-1; the D is unclear. Germline loops: CDR1 SGHTA, CDR2 FQGNSA. V dropped 7 bases and J dropped 8 bases, with 11 bases sitting between them. CDR3 length equals 11 residues. CDR3 nucleotide sequence: TGTGCCAGCACCCCGGTGGCAGAAGCTTTCTTT. It encodes CASTPVAEAFF.

V usage is TRBV14 and J usage is TRBJ1-4, with D uncertain. This CDR3 spans 14 amino acids. CDR1 and CDR2 (germline): SGHDN, FVKESK. With 5 bases removed from V and 7 bases from J, the gap between germline ends came to 14 bases. The CDR3 sequence is CASSRGSPSEKLFF. The DNA for the CDR3 is TGTGCCAGCAGCAGAGGCAGCCCCAGTGAAAAACTGTTTTTT.

This chain connects TRBV30 to TRBJ2-2, with 10 bases aligning to TRBD2. Trimming took 4 bases from V and 5 from J; bases not matched to a gene: 4. Germline assignment: CDR1 GTSNPN and CDR2 SVGIG (reference sequence). This CDR3 is built from 14 residues. This CDR3 reads CAWTPGLATGELFF. For the CDR3, the DNA is TGTGCCTGGACCCCGGGACTAGCGACCGGGGAGCTGTTTTTT.

The chain carries TRBV5-1 and TRBJ2-1; no definite D call. The CDR3 is made up of 15 amino acids. Trimming left V 4 bases short and J 0 bases short, with 11 bases between. Germline loops: CDR1 SGHRS, CDR2 YFSETQ. In nucleotides, the CDR3 is TGCGCCAGCAGCCTAGACACGAGCTCCTACAATGAGCAGTTCTTC. As protein: CASSLDTSSYNEQFF. Combining the CDR3 with reference TRBV5-1 and TRBJ2-1 gives the whole variable domain KAGVTQTPRYLIKTRGQQVTLSCSPISGHRSVSWYQQTPGQGLQFLFEYFSETQRNKGNFPGRFSGRQFSNSRSEMNVSTLELGDSALYLCASSLDTSSYNEQFFGPGTRLTVL.

The V and J genes are TRBV7-2 and TRBJ2-1; TRBD2 matches at 9 bases. Germline assignment: CDR1 SGHTA and CDR2 FQGNSA. This CDR3 region has 15 residues. V lost 1 base and J lost 12; bases outside the gene matches: 10. The CDR3 coding sequence is TGTGCCAGCAGCTTAGGGACTAGCGCCCAACCAGCGCAGTTCTTC. Encoded protein: CASSLGTSAQPAQFF.

The chain has TRBV4-1 and TRBJ2-7; D could derive from TRBD1 or TRBD2 (5 bases each). CDR3 length: 15 residues. Trimming removed 2 bases at V and 2 bases at J, with 13 bases between. Germline V lookup: CDR1 MGHRA, CDR2 YSYEKL. CDR3 DNA sequence: TGCGCCAGCAGCCAAACGGGGCAGCAAACCTACGAGCAGTACTTC. This sequence encodes CASSQTGQQTYEQYF.

The chain couples TRBV18 to TRBJ1-4; D gene uncertain. Germline V lookup: CDR1 KGHSH, CDR2 LQKENI. This CDR3 is built from 13 residues. V lost 2 bases and J 6 bases, leaving 7 bases between the germline ends. CDR3 protein: CASSPGIDEKLFF. For the CDR3, the DNA is TGTGCCAGCTCACCAGGGATTGATGAAAAACTGTTTTTT. The variable domain in full, completed from reference TRBV18 and TRBJ1-4, reads NAGVMQNPRHLVRRRGQEARLRCSPMKGHSHVYWYRQLPEEGLKFMVYLQKENIIDESGMPKERFSAEFPKEGPSILRIQQVVRGDSAAYFCASSPGIDEKLFFGSGTQLSVL.

This clone is a singleton in its sample. This chain uses TRBV2 with TRBJ2-3, with 8 bases fitting TRBD1. With 4 bases clipped from V and 2 bases from J, the junction kept 5 bases outside the gene matches. The CDR3 is 15 amino acids. Germline V gene lookup returns CDR1 SNHLY and CDR2 FYNNEI. CDR3 in amino acids: CASSAGQVPTDTQYF. CDR3 DNA: TGTGCCAGCAGTGCGGGACAGGTCCCCACAGATACGCAGTATTTT.

The sample holds one count of this clone. The CDR3 loop is CASSVSGHYQGAYMFF. The CDR3 coding sequence is TGTGCCAGCAGCGTGTCGGGACACTACCAGGGGGCCTACATGTTCTTC. The rearrangement joins TRBV9 to TRBJ2-1; TRBD1 aligns across 8 bases. Looked up from germline, CDR1 is SGDLS and CDR2 is YYNGEE. CDR3 length: 16 residues. The V segment lost 2 bases and the J segment 15 bases; nucleotides outside the gene matches: 19.

The V gene is TRBV6-1, the J gene TRBJ2-1; D gene uncertain. The CDR3 consists of 14 residues. The germline V gene encodes CDR1 MNHNS and CDR2 SASEGT. Trimming stripped 8 bases from V and 0 bases from J, with 11 bases between. The CDR3 sequence is CASSSESSYNEQFF. The CDR3, as DNA: TGTGCCAGCTCCAGTGAGAGCTCCTACAATGAGCAGTTCTTC.